The clone carrying this T cell receptor (beta chain) appeared once. Both iRepertoire HTBI primers and Arm-PCR of CDR3 regions were used to build the TCR beta libraries. TCRdb reprocessed the multiplex PCR reads via MiXCR and lists one record per CDR3 protein. The repertoire holds 350,000 to 450,000 distinct CDR3 sequences, with around 11% as singletons. The data were taken from a study of regulatory T cells in long-lasting Graves disease. Indicated time point: newly diagnosed GD, antithyroid drugs for less than 3 months. Researchers made the TCR library from RNA that was extracted from PBMCs. Patients were enrolled at an endocrinology department in Xi'an, China. With EDTA tubes as the receptacles, roughly 9.7 milliliters of peripheral blood were drawn. After removal of 6 bases from V and 0 bases from J, the junction contained 7 bases not matched to a gene. CDR3 length: 16 amino acids. Germline V gene sequence: CDR1 MDHEN, CDR2 SYDVKM.

Another study also made use of these data, one on T cells in Graves' hyperthyroidism and ophthalmopathy. This second study says: Calling Graves' hyperthyroidism stable meant ophthalmopathy did not progress within 18 months. Ophthalmopathy, as predicted by the model, came a median about seven months after the prediction.

The starting material was peripheral blood mononuclear cells (PBMCs), obtained at new diagnosis, from a patient treated with antithyroid drugs. The chain links TRBV28 to TRBJ2-7, with 11 bases aligning to TRBD2. The TCR sequence derives from a woman younger than 35 with Graves disease. In DNA, the CDR3 is TGTGCCAGCAGCTCCCTAGCGGGAGGTCCCTCCTACGAGCAGTACTTC. This gives the protein CASSSLAGGPSYEQYF.